A single sample gave rise to the 17 T cell receptor beta chains below, sequenced in a study of breast tumors, draining lymph nodes, adjacent tissues. TCRdb reprocessed the multiplex PCR reads via MiXCR and lists one record per CDR3 protein. The sample records 66,000 or so distinct CDR3 sequences, around two fifths being singletons. Input material: breast tumor tissue. The receptors originated from a female donor with breast cancer. Some clones in this sample may be carry-over from other donors' samples.

The J gene is TRBJ1-5, the V gene TRBV2, with no clear D. V lost 6 bases, J lost 10 bases, and 19 bases lay in between. The CDR3 length is 14 residues. Germline loops: CDR1 SNHLY, CDR2 FYNNEI. CDR3 sequence (DNA): TGTGCCAGCAGGGAAAGGACGGTAAGTTTTCCCCAGCATTTT. As protein: CASRERTVSFPQHF.

V gene TRBV20-1 combines with J gene TRBJ1-4; D might be TRBD1 (6 bases). Germline CDR1 DFQATT, CDR2 SNEGSKA (reference sequence). Trimming took off 0 bases at V and 10 bases at J, with 21 bases between the two ends. CDR3 size: 16 residues. In nucleotides, the CDR3 is TGCAGTGCTAGAGATCATGGGGGCCCTGACACTGTAAAACTGTTTTTT. Translated: CSARDHGGPDTVKLFF.

This chain connects TRBV10-3 to TRBJ2-3, with D perhaps TRBD1 or TRBD2 (7 bases each). Germline CDR1 reads ENHRY; CDR2 reads SYGVKD. V was pared by 2 bases and J by 2 bases, with 14 bases between. The length of the CDR3 is 16 residues. The CDR3 loop reads CAISEPRGGFTDTQYF. As DNA, the CDR3 is TGTGCCATCAGTGAGCCCAGGGGGGGATTCACAGATACGCAGTATTTT.

V is TRBV9 and J is TRBJ1-4; 7 bases match TRBD1. Germline CDR1 SGDLS, CDR2 YYNGEE. V lost 3 bases, J lost 3 bases, and 17 bases stayed unmatched. The CDR3 runs 19 residues. The CDR3 loop reads CASSASVQGSRNPNEKLFF. CDR3 nucleotides: TGTGCCAGCAGCGCCTCCGTACAGGGGAGTAGAAATCCTAATGAAAAACTGTTTTTT. Full variable domain (rest looked up from reference TRBV9 and TRBJ1-4): DSGVTQTPKHLITATGQRVTLRCSPRSGDLSVYWYQQSLDQGLQFLIQYYNGEERAKGNILERFSAQQFPDLHSELNLSSLELGDSALYFCASSASVQGSRNPNEKLFFGSGTQLSVL.

The chain employs TRBV7-3 and TRBJ2-1, with 8 bases fitting TRBD2. Germline V CDR1 and CDR2: SGHTA, FQGTGA. Trimming took 0 bases from V and 2 from J; bases not matched to a gene: 9. The CDR3 sequence is 18 residues long. DNA of the CDR3: TGTGCCAGCAGCTTAACCGGGCTCAGCGGGAGTCCCTACAATGAGCAGTTCTTC. This translates into CASSLTGLSGSPYNEQFF.

CDR3 in amino acids: CASSRGRAGPNYGYTF. DNA for the CDR3: TGTGCCAGTAGTAGGGGTAGAGCAGGGCCCAACTATGGCTACACCTTC. V and J are TRBV19 and TRBJ1-2, with D maybe TRBD1 (5 bases). Germline lookup yields CDR1 LNHDA and CDR2 SQIVND (reference sequence). There are 16 residues in the CDR3. The V gene lost 4 bases and the J gene lost 2 bases, with 17 bases spanning the gap.

This clonotype was recorded at least ten times. The CDR3, as DNA: TGTGCCAGCAGCCGAAGGGACGTAACCTACGAGCAGTACTTC. Amino acids: CASSRRDVTYEQYF. The V gene is TRBV7-6, the J gene TRBJ2-7; D might be TRBD1 or TRBD2, each matching 5 bases. Trimming took off 5 bases at V and 2 bases at J, with 13 bases between the two ends. The CDR3 sequence is 14 residues long. Germline V gene sequence: CDR1 SGHVS, CDR2 FNYEAQ. Full variable domain (missing parts from reference TRBV7-6 and TRBJ2-7): GAGVSQSPRYKVTKRGQDVALRCDPISGHVSLYWYRQALGQGPEFLTYFNYEAQQDKSGLPNDRFSAERPEGSISTLTIQRTEQRDSAMYRCASSRRDVTYEQYFGPGTRLTVT.

This clonotype was recorded a few times. V and J are TRBV6-6 and TRBJ1-1; D gene unclear. From germline, CDR1 is MNHNY and CDR2 SVGAGI (reference sequence). The V gene lost 4 bases and the J gene lost 0 bases, with 9 bases spanning the gap. CDR3 length equals 14 residues. The CDR3 region has the DNA TGTGCCAGCAGTTCTTCCTTCCTGAACACTGAAGCTTTCTTT. This encodes CASSSSFLNTEAFF.

This clonotype was seen repeatedly, ten times or more. V is TRBV3-1 and J is TRBJ2-6; TRBD2 matches at 7 bases. The CDR3 contains 15 residues. V lost 3 bases to trimming and J lost 4 bases; unmatched junction nucleotides: 3. Germline CDR1 and CDR2: LGHDT and YNNKEL (reference sequence). This CDR3 reads CASSQTSTGANVLTF. In DNA, the CDR3 is TGTGCCAGCAGCCAGACTAGCACCGGGGCCAACGTCCTGACTTTC.

The chain employs TRBV7-2 and TRBJ2-3; TRBD2 agrees at 9 bases. The CDR3 covers 15 residues. Germline CDR1 is SGHTA and CDR2 is FQGNSA. V gave up 1 base and J gave up 3 bases; unmatched junction bases: 2. CDR3 protein: CASSLVAGATDTQYF. In DNA, the CDR3 is TGTGCCAGCAGCTTAGTAGCGGGAGCAACAGATACGCAGTATTTT.

The V and J genes are TRBV25-1 and TRBJ1-2; D gene unclear. Looked up from germline, CDR1 is MGHDK and CDR2 is SYGVNS. This CDR3 has 14 residues. V was shortened by 3 bases and J by 4 bases, with 12 bases between the two germline ends. The CDR3 loop reads CASSDIGLTYGYTF. CDR3 in DNA: TGTGCCAGCAGTGACATTGGGCTGACCTATGGCTACACCTTC.

About this clonotype: Lacking the conserved final phenylalanine or tryptophan, this CDR3 likely reflects a read error. The chain has TRBV18 and TRBJ2-1; D call uncertain. CDR1 and CDR2 from the germline V gene are KGHSH and LQKENI. Trimming took 1 base from V and 2 from J, leaving 6 bases between them. The CDR3 runs to 14 residues. DNA for the CDR3: TGTGCCAGCTCACCACTAGTTACCTACAATGAGCAGTTCTCC. Its protein is CASSPLVTYNEQFS.

V usage is TRBV20-1 and J usage is TRBJ2-7, with D perhaps TRBD2 (6 bases). The CDR3 length is 11 residues. With 8 bases removed from V and 4 bases from J, the gap between germline ends came to 12 bases. CDR1 and CDR2 (germline): DFQATT, SNEGSKA (reference sequence). Here the CDR3 DNA reads TGCAGTTACGGGAGACCTTACGAGCAGTACTTC. It codes for CSYGRPYEQYF.

The rearrangement uses TRBV5-1 and TRBJ1-4; D may be TRBD1 (5 bases). The CDR3 is made up of 16 amino acids. Germline V gene lookup returns CDR1 SGHRS and CDR2 YFSETQ. V lost 1 base, J lost 4 bases, and 14 bases lay in between. DNA of the CDR3: TGCGCCAGCAGCTTGCGTGTTCGGGGGATTAATGAAAAACTGTTTTTT. It encodes CASSLRVRGINEKLFF.

This chain uses TRBV7-9 with TRBJ2-7; 8 bases map to TRBD1. The CDR3 runs to 17 residues. Trimming at V came to 4 bases and at J to 3 bases, leaving 14 bases not matched to a gene. Germline-derived CDR1 and CDR2 are SEHNR and FQNEAQ (reference sequence). CDR3 in amino acids: CASSSLDGTGSYYEQYF. Written as DNA, the CDR3 is TGTGCCAGCAGCTCCCTGGACGGGACAGGAAGTTACTACGAGCAGTACTTC.

This chain links TRBV10-3 with TRBJ2-1; D unclear. The V end lost 0 bases, the J end lost 12 bases, and 18 bases lay between the germline ends. Germline V CDR1 and CDR2: ENHRY, SYGVKD. The CDR3 length is 15 residues. CDR3: CAISESWWGTDTQFF. The CDR3 region has the DNA TGTGCCATCAGTGAGTCATGGTGGGGAACAGATACGCAGTTCTTC.

Sample share makes this clonotype medium-sized (0.01 to 0.1%). The chain combines TRBV12-3 or TRBV12-4 with TRBJ1-3, with D unclear. The V end was cut by 7 bases, the J end by 3 bases, with 7 bases between. This CDR3 contains 12 residues. CDR3 sequence (DNA): TGTGCCAGCAAACTCTATGGAAACACCATATATTTT. Its translation: CASKLYGNTIYF.